One and the same sample provided the 8 T cell receptor beta chains below, sequenced in a study of blood T cell repertoires in COVID-19 (TCRdb year 2020). Libraries were made using the immunoSEQ multiplex PCR assay. As stored in TCRdb, this immuneACCESS dataset retains in-frame rearrangements with V and J assigned. A fraction of the clones does not appear; measured against another copy, unresolved V genes explain less than half of the discrepancy, and the remainder lacks a known reason. In all, the sample holds about 300,000 clones, and 85% of those were seen once. The leading ten clones occupy around 1.9% of the sample. Sequenced: PBMCs or T cells enriched from blood (not recorded which). These receptors were collected from a woman younger than 45 who had been exposed to COVID-19.

The genes are TRBV7-9 and TRBJ1-6; D perhaps matches TRBD1 (6 bases). This CDR3 contains 14 residues. Trimming shortened V by 5 bases and J by 8 bases, and 13 bases separated the two germline ends. Germline CDR1 SEHNR, CDR2 FQNEAQ (reference sequence). The CDR3 protein is CASSRGQKDSPLHF. The CDR3 bases are TGTGCCAGCAGCAGAGGACAGAAAGATTCACCCCTCCACTTT.

This rearrangement joins TRBV5-4 to TRBJ1-6; TRBD1 matches 9 bases. Germline CDR1 reads SGHNT; CDR2 reads YYREEE (reference sequence). Trimming cost V 4 bases and J 9 bases; bases outside gene matches: 8. This CDR3 has 15 amino acids. CDR3 loop: CASSPGQGLGSPLHF. CDR3 coding DNA: TGTGCCAGCAGCCCGGGACAGGGCTTAGGTTCACCCCTCCACTTT.

V is TRBV11-2 and J is TRBJ1-1, with TRBD1 as a possible D gene (6 bases). The length of the CDR3 is 13 residues. CDR1 is SGHAT and CDR2 is FQNNGV in the germline V gene. The ends were cut back, 2 bases at V and 7 bases at J, with 11 bases in the middle. The CDR3 DNA is TGTGCCAGCAGCTTATGGGGGCAGCGTGAAGCTTTCTTT. This encodes CASSLWGQREAFF.

The genes are TRBV6-5 and TRBJ1-2; 10 bases fit TRBD1. Germline V gene data show CDR1 as MNHEY and CDR2 as SVGAGI. There are 14 residues in the CDR3. J was trimmed by 2 bases and V by 6 bases; bases with no gene match: 3. The CDR3 DNA sequence: TGTGCCAGCAGGGCGACAGGGGGCAACTATGGCTACACCTTC. The encoded protein is CASRATGGNYGYTF.

V and J are TRBV19 and TRBJ2-3; 7 positions agree with TRBD2. V shed 5 bases, J shed 2 bases, and the junction held 19 bases outside the gene matches. The CDR3 spans 19 residues. CDR1 and CDR2 (germline): LNHDA, SQIVND (reference sequence). The CDR3 protein is CASSSPGLVWGLHTDTQYF. CDR3 sequence (DNA): TGTGCCAGTAGTTCCCCCGGACTAGTGTGGGGACTACACACAGATACGCAGTATTTT.

Worth noting for this clone: Other DNA variants within this sample encode the same CDR3. The chain employs TRBV12-3 or TRBV12-4 and TRBJ1-2; a weak D match, TRBD1 (5 bases). V lost 6 bases and J 5 bases, leaving 10 bases between the germline ends. The CDR3 extends over 12 amino acids. CDR3 loop: CASSPGNYGYTF. The CDR3 DNA follows: TGTGCCAGCAGCCCAGGGAATTATGGCTACACCTTC.

Concerning this clone: The sample contains more than one DNA sequence encoding this CDR3. The rearrangement links TRBV2 to TRBJ2-7; no definite D call. Germline V lookup: CDR1 SNHLY, CDR2 FYNNEI. Trimming left V 3 bases short and J 2 bases short, with 5 bases between. The CDR3 sequence is 12 residues long. CDR3 sequence: CASSEGAYEQYF. The CDR3 DNA follows: TGTGCCAGCAGTGAGGGCGCCTACGAGCAGTACTTC.

The chain links TRBV28 to TRBJ1-2; possible D gene TRBD1, 6 bases. V dropped 6 bases and J dropped 10 bases, with 24 bases sitting between them. CDR3 size: 15 residues. The germline V gene encodes CDR1 MDHEN and CDR2 SYDVKM. CDR3 DNA: TGTGCCAGCAGCGCCACCACAGGGCTCTTAGTGTTCTACACCTTC. Translating gives CASSATTGLLVFYTF.